This T cell receptor (beta chain) was found in a study of Ad26.COV2.S vaccination and SARS-CoV-2 variants. A single count supports this clone. Only in-frame clones appear in the TCRdb table, and some are missing; sequencing was by immunoSEQ multiplex PCR. The table has approximately 360,000 clones, 83% seen once. As for treatment: some 19 received Ad26.COV2.S at low or high dose, single or two shots; 5 received placebo; per-sample allocation not given. The study sampled participants on day 63 after the first vaccine or placebo injection. This CDR3 is built from 12 residues. The germline V gene encodes CDR1 SGHRS and CDR2 YFSETQ. The germline V and J ends were trimmed by 6 bases and 1 base, with 4 bases remaining between them.

This TCR derives from a person between 18 and 59 years old who received the Ad26.COV2.S COVID-19 vaccine or a placebo. The sample here was peripheral blood, taken in a trial of Ad26.COV2.S vaccine versus placebo. The chain is built from TRBV5-1 and TRBJ2-2; D call uncertain. CDR3 in DNA: TGCGCCAGCAAGGGGAACACCGGGGAGCTGTTTTTT. This gives the protein CASKGNTGELFF.